The entry below describes one T cell receptor beta chain. Its antigen remains unidentified. This sample is part of a study of Ad26.COV2.S vaccination and SARS-CoV-2 variants. Study as a whole: Each vaccinee took Ad26.COV2.S intramuscularly, once or twice 56 days apart.

Notes on the study in general: Greater spike-specific TCR breadth was seen in vaccine recipients than in placebo recipients. Spike-specific CD8+ and CD4+ T cell responses reportedly showed substantial breadth after vaccination.

With 5 bases clipped from V and 12 bases from J, the junction kept 12 bases outside the gene matches. Per the germline V gene, CDR1 is MNHEY and CDR2 is SMNVEV (reference sequence). The CDR3 runs to 13 residues. Libraries were prepared by immunoSEQ multiplex PCR; TCRdb keeps only in-frame clonotypes and omits some of them. The sample has 400,000 to 500,000 clones, roughly 90% seen once. Treatment described: 19 received Ad26.COV2.S at low or high dose, single or two shots; 5 received placebo; per-sample allocation not given. Day 63 after the first vaccine or placebo injection was the time point for sampling.

Sequencing used peripheral blood, obtained in a trial of Ad26.COV2.S vaccine versus placebo. V and J are TRBV27 and TRBJ2-7; 8 nucleotides line up with TRBD1. The source of this sequence is a person between 18 and 65 years old who received the Ad26.COV2.S COVID-19 vaccine or a placebo. DNA of the CDR3: TGTGCCAGCAGTCTGGGACAGGCCTACGAGGGGTACTTC. This encodes CASSLGQAYEGYF.